This TCR beta chain was recorded in a study of T cells in Graves' hyperthyroidism and ophthalmopathy. Across the study: Prior to any treatment, at the point of initial diagnosis, peripheral blood was collected.

To note about this clonotype: The target antigen is unknown.

CDR3 size: 13 residues. Germline assignment: CDR1 LNHNV and CDR2 YYDKDF (reference sequence). V lost 3 bases and J lost 2, with 7 bases in between. Study conclusions and caveats: Patients with ophthalmopathy were separated from those with stable hyperthyroidism by a 13 V-J model. Blood also contained most expanded thyroid clonotypes above 0.001.

What was amplified from RNA transcripts were TCR beta CDR3 regions. HTBI primers drove first-round RT-PCR of the TCR CDR3. TCRdb used MiXCR to reprocess the multiplex PCR reads, holding one entry per CDR3 protein. The sample carries 450,000 to 650,000 distinct CDR3 sequences, around 20% recorded once. The chain is built from TRBV15 and TRBJ2-5; D is perhaps TRBD1 (5 bases). The sequenced sample was blood. This clonotype was sampled from a man aged 18 to 35 with Graves' hyperthyroidism. CDR3 region: CATSRTVQETQYF. The CDR3 DNA reads TGTGCCACCAGCAGGACAGTGCAAGAGACCCAGTACTTC.